This record covers a single T cell receptor (beta chain). No antigen is known for it. The method for making cDNA was 5'RACE, and it used 10-nucleotide random UMIs. In each sequencing run, over 170 million TCR-beta sequences were generated from 15-18 subjects. TCRdb recomputed calls from the 5' RACE reads with MiXCR, one row per CDR3 protein. The sample lists some 55,000 distinct CDR3 sequences, more than 7% occurring once. The sample belongs to a study of neurological immune-mediated disorders. CDR1 and CDR2 (germline): LNHDA, SQIVND (reference sequence). V dropped 6 bases and J dropped 5 bases, with 10 bases sitting between them. CDR3 length: 13 amino acids. Time point noted: longitudinal time-point 3. Findings and caveats of the study: Private repertoires in all groups were suggested by the absence of shared CDR3 amino acid sequences among expanded clones across subjects.

Sequencing was carried out using PBMCs. This chain uses TRBV19 with TRBJ1-4; D not resolved. The source is a woman in her 40s in good health. CDR3 nucleotide sequence: TGTGCCAGTAGCGAGTCGAGGAATGAAAAACTGTTTTTT. Residues: CASSESRNEKLFF.